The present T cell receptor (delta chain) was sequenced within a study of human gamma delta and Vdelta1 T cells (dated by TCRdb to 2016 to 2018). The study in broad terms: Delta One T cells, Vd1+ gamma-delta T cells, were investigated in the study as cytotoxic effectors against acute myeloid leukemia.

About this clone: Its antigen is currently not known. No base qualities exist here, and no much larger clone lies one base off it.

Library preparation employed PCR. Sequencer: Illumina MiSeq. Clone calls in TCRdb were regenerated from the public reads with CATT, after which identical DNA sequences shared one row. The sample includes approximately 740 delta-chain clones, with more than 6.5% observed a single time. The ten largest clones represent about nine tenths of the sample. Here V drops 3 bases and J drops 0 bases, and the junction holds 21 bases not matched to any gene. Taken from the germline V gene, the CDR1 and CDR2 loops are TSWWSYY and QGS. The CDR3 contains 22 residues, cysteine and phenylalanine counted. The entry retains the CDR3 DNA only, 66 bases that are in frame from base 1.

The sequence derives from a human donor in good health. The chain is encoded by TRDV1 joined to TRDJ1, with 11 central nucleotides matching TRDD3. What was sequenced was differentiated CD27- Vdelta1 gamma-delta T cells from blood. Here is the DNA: TGTGCTCTTGGGGAGTCCCTCCCTCTTCCGGGCCACTGGGGGATATACACCGATAAACTCATCTTT. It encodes CALGESLPLPGHWGIYTDKLIF.